Sequencing of this TCR beta chain was carried out in a study of T-cell memory formation after mild COVID-19. Libraries for TCRalpha and TCRbeta carried sample barcodes and unique molecular identifiers via 5'RACE. TCRdb redid the calling of the 5' RACE reads with MiXCR, one entry per CDR3 protein. The sample holds about 400,000 distinct CDR3 sequences, under 15% seen once. Concerning this clonotype itself: Antigen unknown.

V shed 9 bases and J 5 bases; nucleotides not matched to a gene: 9. CDR1 and CDR2 from the germline V gene are KGHDR and SFDVKD. The CDR3 covers 14 residues. Findings of the study overall: Whether day 37 second-wave clones are SARS-CoV-2-specific was not confirmed.

Sequencing was done on a sample of PBMCs or a T cell subset sorted from them (not recorded which). The rearrangement joins TRBV24-1 to TRBJ1-5; 7 bases are shared with TRBD1. This TCR was sampled from a man between 18 and 29 years old who had mild COVID-19 (a few samples of this study predate the infection). Cell type and time point are not known. CDR3 in amino acids: CATRGRGKDQPQHF. CDR3 DNA: TGTGCCACCCGTGGCAGGGGGAAGGATCAGCCCCAGCATTTT.